These 15 T cell receptor beta chains originate from one sample sequenced in a study of brain T cells in children with intractable seizures. Time point defined: blood from clinic visit 5 months post-surgery; TSC patient then seizure free. Some clones are missing from TCRdb's copy, which holds only in-frame ones; the method was immunoSEQ multiplex PCR. The repertoire has around 340,000 clones, about 94% of them found once; the top ten carry around 6%. The material was peripheral blood, obtained roughly 5 months after surgery. These receptors came from a boy younger than two with tuberous sclerosis and intractable seizures.

CDR3 DNA sequence: TGTGCCAGCAGCTCCCGACAGTTCCCAGAGACCCAGTACTTC. Translated, it gives CASSSRQFPETQYF. The chain couples TRBV11-3 to TRBJ2-5; the D gene is possibly TRBD1 (5 bases). V lost 4 bases to trimming and J lost 4 bases, with 13 bases between them. From germline, CDR1 is SGHNT and CDR2 YENEEA. The CDR3 runs to 14 residues. Full variable domain (missing parts from reference TRBV11-3 and TRBJ2-5): EAGVVQSPRYKIIEKKQPVAFWCNPISGHNTLYWYLQNLGQGPELLIRYENEEAVDDSQLPKDRFSAERLKGVDSTLKIQPAELGDSAVYLCASSSRQFPETQYFGPGTRLLVL.

The V gene is TRBV6-5, the J gene TRBJ1-2; a possible D gene is TRBD1 (5 bases). Trimming left V 0 bases short and J 4 bases short, with 12 bases between. CDR1 is MNHEY, CDR2 SVGAGI, per germline. The CDR3 contains 15 residues. This CDR3 is CASSYSIQGGYGYTF. The CDR3 coding sequence is TGTGCCAGCAGTTACTCGATCCAGGGAGGCTATGGCTACACCTTC.

The rearrangement joins TRBV25-1 to TRBJ2-2; 8 bases line up with TRBD1. The CDR3 has 17 amino acids. J was trimmed by 5 bases and V by 4 bases; bases with no gene match: 12. CDR1 MGHDK and CDR2 SYGVNS come from the germline V gene. As DNA, the CDR3 is TGTGCCAGCAGTGTTACGACTCAGGGGGCGCTAACCGGGGAGCTGTTTTTT. Translated, it gives CASSVTTQGALTGELFF.

V gene TRBV29-1 combines with J gene TRBJ1-1; D gene unclear. The V end lost 7 bases, the J end lost 3 bases, and 15 bases lay between the germline ends. This CDR3 has 13 residues. Germline V gene lookup returns CDR1 SQVTM and CDR2 ANQGSEA. The CDR3 DNA sequence: TGCAGCGGATACTCGGGTGGCGACACTGAAGCTTTCTTT. Encoded protein: CSGYSGGDTEAFF.

This sequence joins TRBV12-3 or TRBV12-4 and TRBJ2-4; no reliable D call. The CDR3 extends over 11 amino acids. V shed 3 bases and J shed 10 bases, with 7 bases lying between them. The CDR3 nucleotides read TGTGCCAGCAGTTTTAGGGTAATTCAGTACTTC. Amino acids: CASSFRVIQYF.

The chain joins TRBV6-6 to TRBJ2-1; D unresolved. Germline CDR1 MNHNY, CDR2 SVGAGI (reference sequence). V was pared by 6 bases and J by 0 bases, with 12 bases between. The CDR3 is 15 amino acids. The CDR3 loop reads CASRRDASSYNEQFF. The DNA of the CDR3 is TGTGCCAGCAGGAGAGACGCGAGCTCCTACAATGAGCAGTTCTTC.

The J gene is TRBJ1-4, the V gene TRBV5-4; no firm D call. Germline V gives CDR1 SGHNT, CDR2 YYREEE (reference sequence). This CDR3 contains 16 residues. Trimming pared 4 bases from V and 0 bases from J, leaving 13 bases between. CDR3 protein: CASSPMTGATNEKLFF. The CDR3 region has the DNA TGTGCCAGCAGCCCCATGACGGGCGCAACTAATGAAAAACTGTTTTTT.

The rearrangement uses TRBV19 and TRBJ1-1; D is unresolved. Germline lookup yields CDR1 LNHDA and CDR2 SQIVND (reference sequence). The V and J ends lost 3 bases and 0 bases respectively, with 14 bases between them. This CDR3 is 16 amino acids long. CDR3 region: CASSIFVSAMNTEAFF. DNA of the CDR3: TGTGCCAGTAGTATCTTCGTGTCAGCCATGAACACTGAAGCTTTCTTT.

The rearrangement links TRBV6-5 to TRBJ1-2; a weak D match, TRBD1 (5 bases). Germline V gene lookup returns CDR1 MNHEY and CDR2 SVGAGI. The germline V and J ends were trimmed by 2 bases and 4 bases, with 8 bases remaining between them. The CDR3 is 13 amino acids. Here the CDR3 DNA reads TGTGCCAGCAGTTACGGGGGGACCTATGGCTACACCTTC. Protein sequence: CASSYGGTYGYTF.

The V gene is TRBV13, the J gene TRBJ1-1; the D gene is possibly TRBD1 (5 bases). V was pared by 0 bases and J by 1 base, with 15 bases between. The CDR3 has 17 residues. Germline lookup yields CDR1 PRHDT and CDR2 FYEKMQ (reference sequence). CDR3 sequence (DNA): TGTGCCAGCAGCTTAGGAGGGCAGGGAGGGTGGAACACTGAAGCTTTCTTT. This sequence encodes CASSLGGQGGWNTEAFF. Full variable domain (outside the CDR3, taken from reference TRBV13 and TRBJ1-1): AAGVIQSPRHLIKEKRETATLKCYPIPRHDTVYWYQQGPGQDPQFLISFYEKMQSDKGSIPDRFSAQQFSDYHSELNMSSLELGDSALYFCASSLGGQGGWNTEAFFGQGTRLTVV.

The rearrangement uses TRBV6-6 and TRBJ2-7; D possibly corresponds to TRBD1 (6 bases). CDR3 length equals 13 residues. V lost 5 bases to trimming and J lost 1 base, with 9 bases between them. The germline gives CDR1 MNHNY, CDR2 SVGAGI (reference sequence). CDR3 sequence reads: CASSRDTSYEQYF. The CDR3 coding sequence is TGTGCCAGCAGTAGGGACACTTCCTACGAGCAGTACTTC.

The chain joins TRBV27 to TRBJ2-7; 7 bases line up with TRBD2. CDR1 and CDR2 (germline): MNHEY, SMNVEV (reference sequence). Trimming cost V 0 bases and J 1 base; bases outside gene matches: 3. The length of the CDR3 is 15 residues. CDR3: CASSLSWGLSYEQYF. Written as DNA, the CDR3 is TGTGCCAGCAGTTTATCGTGGGGACTATCCTACGAGCAGTACTTC.

CDR3 in DNA: TGTGCCAGCAGCCCCGGACGGTACAATGAGCAGTTCTTC. This sequence encodes CASSPGRYNEQFF. The J gene is TRBJ2-1, the V gene TRBV13; no clear D gene. This CDR3 has 13 residues. V lost 5 bases to trimming and J lost 4 bases, with 9 bases between them. The germline V gene encodes CDR1 PRHDT and CDR2 FYEKMQ (reference sequence).

CDR3 loop: CASSPPSDRDRTEAFF. Here the CDR3 DNA reads TGTGCCAGCTCTCCTCCCTCGGACAGGGATCGGACTGAAGCTTTCTTT. This chain connects TRBV5-6 to TRBJ1-1, with TRBD1 matching 8 bases. Trimming removed 7 bases from V and 5 bases from J; junction bases left unmatched: 16. Per the germline V gene, CDR1 is SGHDT and CDR2 is YYEEEE. This CDR3 has 16 residues.

V usage is TRBV5-6 and J usage is TRBJ1-6; the D is unclear. Trimming left V 1 base short and J 5 bases short, with 13 bases between. The CDR3 has 16 amino acids. From germline, CDR1 is SGHDT and CDR2 YYEEEE. The CDR3 DNA follows: TGTGCCAGCAGCTTGTACGGAAGGAGCAATAATTCACCCCTCCACTTT. Amino acids: CASSLYGRSNNSPLHF.